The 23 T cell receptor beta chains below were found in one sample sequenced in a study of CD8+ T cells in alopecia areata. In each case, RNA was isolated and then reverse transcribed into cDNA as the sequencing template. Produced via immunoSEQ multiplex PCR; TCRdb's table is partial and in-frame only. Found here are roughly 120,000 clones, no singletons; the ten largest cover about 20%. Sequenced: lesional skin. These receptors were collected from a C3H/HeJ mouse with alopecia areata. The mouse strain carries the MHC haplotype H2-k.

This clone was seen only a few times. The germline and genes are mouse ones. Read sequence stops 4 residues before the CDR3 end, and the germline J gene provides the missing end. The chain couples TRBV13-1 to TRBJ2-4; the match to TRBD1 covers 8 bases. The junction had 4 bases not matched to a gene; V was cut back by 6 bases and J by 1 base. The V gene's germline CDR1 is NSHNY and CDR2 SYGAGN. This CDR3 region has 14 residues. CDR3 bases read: TGTGCCAGCACGGGACAGGAGGGTCAAAAC. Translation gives CASTGQEGQN. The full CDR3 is CASTGQEGQNTLYF.

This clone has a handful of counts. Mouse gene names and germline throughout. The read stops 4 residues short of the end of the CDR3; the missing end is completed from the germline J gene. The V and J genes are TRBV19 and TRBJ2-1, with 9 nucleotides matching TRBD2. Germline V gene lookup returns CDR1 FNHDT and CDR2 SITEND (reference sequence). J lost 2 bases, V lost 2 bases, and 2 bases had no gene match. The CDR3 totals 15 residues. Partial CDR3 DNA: TGTGCCAGCAGTATTCGGGACTGGGACTATGCT. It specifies CASSIRDWDYA. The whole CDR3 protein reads CASSIRDWDYAEQFF.

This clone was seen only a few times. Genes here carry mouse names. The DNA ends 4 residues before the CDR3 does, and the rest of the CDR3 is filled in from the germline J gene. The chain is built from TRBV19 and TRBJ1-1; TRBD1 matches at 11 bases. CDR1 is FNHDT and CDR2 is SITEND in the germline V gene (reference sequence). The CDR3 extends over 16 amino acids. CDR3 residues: CASTLGGGTGGGEVFF. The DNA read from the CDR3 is TGTGCCAGCACCCTAGGTGGAGGGACAGGGGGAGGA.

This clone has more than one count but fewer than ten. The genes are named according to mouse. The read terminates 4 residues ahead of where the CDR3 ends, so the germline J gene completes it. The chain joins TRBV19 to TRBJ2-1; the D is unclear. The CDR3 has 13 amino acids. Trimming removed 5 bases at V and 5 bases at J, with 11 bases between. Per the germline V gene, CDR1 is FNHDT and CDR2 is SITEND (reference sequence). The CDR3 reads CASSPRQNAEQFF. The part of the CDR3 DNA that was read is TGTGCCAGCAGCCCTCGACAAAATGCT. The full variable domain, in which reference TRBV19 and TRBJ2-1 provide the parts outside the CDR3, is GGIITQTPKFLIGQEGQKLTLKCQQNFNHDTMYWYRQDSGKGLRLIYYSITENDLQKGDLSEGYDASREKKSSFSLTVTSAQKNEMAVFLCASSPRQNAEQFFGPGTRLTVL.

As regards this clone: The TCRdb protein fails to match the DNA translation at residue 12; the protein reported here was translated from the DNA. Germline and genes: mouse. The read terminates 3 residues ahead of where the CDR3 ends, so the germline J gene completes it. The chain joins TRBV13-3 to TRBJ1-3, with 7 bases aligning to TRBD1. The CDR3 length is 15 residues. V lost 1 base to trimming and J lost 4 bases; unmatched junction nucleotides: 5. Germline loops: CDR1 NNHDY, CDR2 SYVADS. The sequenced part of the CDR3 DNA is TGTGCCAGCAGTGATTCACAGGGGAGAGGAAATACG. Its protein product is CASSDSQGRGNT. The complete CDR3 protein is CASSDSQGRGNTLYF. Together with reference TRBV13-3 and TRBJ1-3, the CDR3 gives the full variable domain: EAAVTQSPRSKVAVTGGKVTLSCHQTNNHDYMYWYRQDTGHGLRLIHYSYVADSTEKGDIPDGYKASRPSQENFSLILELASLSQTAVYFCASSDSQGRGNTLYFGEGSRLIVV.

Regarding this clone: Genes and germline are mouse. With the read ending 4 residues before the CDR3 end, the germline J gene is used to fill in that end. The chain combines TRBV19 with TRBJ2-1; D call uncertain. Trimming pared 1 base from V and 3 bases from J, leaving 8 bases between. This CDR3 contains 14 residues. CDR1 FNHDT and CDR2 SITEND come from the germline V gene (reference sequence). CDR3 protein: CASSITKGYAEQFF. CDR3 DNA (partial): TGTGCCAGCAGTATAACGAAAGGCTATGCT.

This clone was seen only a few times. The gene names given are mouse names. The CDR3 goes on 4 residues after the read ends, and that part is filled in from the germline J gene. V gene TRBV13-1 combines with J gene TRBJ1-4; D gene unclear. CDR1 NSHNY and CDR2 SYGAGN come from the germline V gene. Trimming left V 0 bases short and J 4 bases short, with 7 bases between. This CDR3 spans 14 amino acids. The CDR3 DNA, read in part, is TGTGCCAGCAGTGATGGTCATAACAACGAA. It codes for CASSDGHNNE. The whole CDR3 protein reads CASSDGHNNERLFF.

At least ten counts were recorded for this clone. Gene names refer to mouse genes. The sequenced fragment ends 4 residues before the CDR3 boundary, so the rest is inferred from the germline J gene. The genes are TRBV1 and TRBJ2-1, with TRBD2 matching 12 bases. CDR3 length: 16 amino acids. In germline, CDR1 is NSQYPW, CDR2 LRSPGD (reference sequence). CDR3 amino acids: CTCSGGGTGGLAEQFF. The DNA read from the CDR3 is TGCACCTGCAGTGGCGGGGGGACTGGGGGGTTGGCT. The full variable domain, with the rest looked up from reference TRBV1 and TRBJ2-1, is VTLLEQNPRWRLVPRGQAVNLRCILKNSQYPWMSWYQQDLQKQLQWLFTLRSPGDKEVKSLPGADYLATRVTDTELRLQVANMSQGRTLYCTCSGGGTGGLAEQFFGPGTRLTVL.

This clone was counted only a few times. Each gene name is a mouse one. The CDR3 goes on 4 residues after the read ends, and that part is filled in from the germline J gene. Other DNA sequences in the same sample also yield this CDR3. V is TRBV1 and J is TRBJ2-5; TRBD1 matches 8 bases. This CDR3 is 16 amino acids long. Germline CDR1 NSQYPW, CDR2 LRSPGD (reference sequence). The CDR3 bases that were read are TGCACCTGCAGTGCAGATCTAGGGCAGGGGGCTGAC. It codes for CTCSADLGQGAD. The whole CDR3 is CTCSADLGQGADTQYF.

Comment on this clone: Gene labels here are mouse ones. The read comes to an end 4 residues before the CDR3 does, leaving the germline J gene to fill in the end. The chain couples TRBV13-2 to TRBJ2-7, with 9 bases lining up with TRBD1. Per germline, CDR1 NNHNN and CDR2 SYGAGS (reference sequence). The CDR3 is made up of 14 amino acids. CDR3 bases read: TGTGCCAGCGGTGCTCCGGGACAGGGATAT. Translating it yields CASGAPGQGY. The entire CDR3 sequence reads CASGAPGQGYEQYF.

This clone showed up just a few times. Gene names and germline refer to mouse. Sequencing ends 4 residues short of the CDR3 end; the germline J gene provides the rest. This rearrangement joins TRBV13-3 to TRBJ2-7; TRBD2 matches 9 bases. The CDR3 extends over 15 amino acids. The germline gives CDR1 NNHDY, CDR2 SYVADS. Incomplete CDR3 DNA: TGTGCCAGCAGTGATGATGGGGGGGCATTAGAT. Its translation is CASSDDGGALD. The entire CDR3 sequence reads CASSDDGGALDEQYF.

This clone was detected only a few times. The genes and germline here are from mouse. Incomplete CDR3 DNA: TGTGCCAGCAGTGACACAGAGAATTATGCT. Amino acid sequence: CASSDTENYA. The full CDR3 reads CASSDTENYAEQFF. The chain couples TRBV13-3 to TRBJ2-1; D gene ambiguous. From the germline J gene comes the end of the CDR3, since the read stops 4 residues before it. Germline assignment: CDR1 NNHDY and CDR2 SYVADS. The CDR3 extends over 14 amino acids. V lost 2 bases to trimming and J lost 4 bases, with 10 bases between them.

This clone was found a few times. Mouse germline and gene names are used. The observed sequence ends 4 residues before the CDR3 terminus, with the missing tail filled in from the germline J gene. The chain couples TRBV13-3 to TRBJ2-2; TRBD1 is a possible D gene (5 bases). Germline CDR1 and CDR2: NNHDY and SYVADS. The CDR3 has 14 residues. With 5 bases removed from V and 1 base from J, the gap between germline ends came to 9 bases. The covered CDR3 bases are TGTGCCAGCAGGGACACCCAAAACACCGGG. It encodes CASRDTQNTG. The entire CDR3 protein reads CASRDTQNTGQLYF.

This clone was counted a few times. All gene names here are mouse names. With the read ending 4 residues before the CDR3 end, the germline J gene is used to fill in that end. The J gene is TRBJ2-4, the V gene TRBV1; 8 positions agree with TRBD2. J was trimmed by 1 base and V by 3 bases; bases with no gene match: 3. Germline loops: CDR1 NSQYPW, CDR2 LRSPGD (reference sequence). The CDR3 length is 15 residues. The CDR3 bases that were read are TGCACCTGCAGTGCTGAGGGGGGGCGTCAAAAC. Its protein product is CTCSAEGGRQN. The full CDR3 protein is CTCSAEGGRQNTLYF.

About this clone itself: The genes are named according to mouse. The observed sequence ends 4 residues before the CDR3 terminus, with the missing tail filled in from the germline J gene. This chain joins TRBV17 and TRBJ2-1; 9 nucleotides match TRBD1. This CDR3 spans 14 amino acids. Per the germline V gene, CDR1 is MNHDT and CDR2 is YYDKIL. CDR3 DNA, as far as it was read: TGTGCTAGCAGTCCCGGGACAGGGAGAGCT. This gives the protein CASSPGTGRA. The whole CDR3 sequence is CASSPGTGRAEQFF.

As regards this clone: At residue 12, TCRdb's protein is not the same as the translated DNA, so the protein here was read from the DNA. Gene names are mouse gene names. The CDR3: CTCRRRQGGNSPLYF. The sequenced part of the CDR3 DNA is TGCACCTGCAGGAGAAGACAGGGTGGTAATTCGCCC. The chain combines TRBV1 with TRBJ1-6, with 7 bases identical to TRBD1. The read finishes 3 residues shy of the CDR3 end, and the germline J gene is used to complete it. TRBJ1-6 is recorded as an ORF, its role being uncertain. The V and J ends lost 6 bases and 6 bases, in that order; junction bases with no gene match: 8. The CDR3 has 15 residues. The germline V gene has CDR1 NSQYPW and CDR2 LRSPGD (reference sequence).

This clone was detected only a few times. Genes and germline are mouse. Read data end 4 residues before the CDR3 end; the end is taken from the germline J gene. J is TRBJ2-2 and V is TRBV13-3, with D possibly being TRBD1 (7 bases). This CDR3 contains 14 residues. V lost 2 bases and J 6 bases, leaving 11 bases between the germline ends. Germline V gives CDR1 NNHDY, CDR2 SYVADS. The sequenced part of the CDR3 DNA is TGTGCCAGCAGTGAAGCCAGGGGGGCCGGG. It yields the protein CASSEARGAG. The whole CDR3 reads CASSEARGAGQLYF.

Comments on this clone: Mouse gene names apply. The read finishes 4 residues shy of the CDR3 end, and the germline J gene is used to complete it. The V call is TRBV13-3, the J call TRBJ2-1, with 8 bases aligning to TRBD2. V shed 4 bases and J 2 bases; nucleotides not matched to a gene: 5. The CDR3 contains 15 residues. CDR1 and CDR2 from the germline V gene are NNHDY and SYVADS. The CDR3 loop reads CASSHWGTHYAEQFF. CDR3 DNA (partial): TGTGCCAGCAGTCACTGGGGGACCCACTATGCT.

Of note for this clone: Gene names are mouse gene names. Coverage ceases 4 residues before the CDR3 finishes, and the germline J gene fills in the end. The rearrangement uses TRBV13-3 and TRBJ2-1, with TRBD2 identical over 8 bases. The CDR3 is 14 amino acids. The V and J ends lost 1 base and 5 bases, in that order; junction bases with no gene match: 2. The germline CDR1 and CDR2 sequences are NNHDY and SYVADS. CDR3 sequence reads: CASSDSWGDAEQFF. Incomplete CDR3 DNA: TGTGCCAGCAGTGATTCCTGGGGGGATGCT.

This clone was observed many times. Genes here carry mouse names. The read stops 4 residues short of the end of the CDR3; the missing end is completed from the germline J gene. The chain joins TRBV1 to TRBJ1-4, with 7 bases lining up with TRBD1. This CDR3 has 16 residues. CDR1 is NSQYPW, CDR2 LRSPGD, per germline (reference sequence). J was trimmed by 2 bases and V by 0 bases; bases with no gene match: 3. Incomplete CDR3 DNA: TGCACCTGCAGTGCAGATCCGGGACAGTCCAACGAA. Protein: CTCSADPGQSNE. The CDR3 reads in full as CTCSADPGQSNERLFF.

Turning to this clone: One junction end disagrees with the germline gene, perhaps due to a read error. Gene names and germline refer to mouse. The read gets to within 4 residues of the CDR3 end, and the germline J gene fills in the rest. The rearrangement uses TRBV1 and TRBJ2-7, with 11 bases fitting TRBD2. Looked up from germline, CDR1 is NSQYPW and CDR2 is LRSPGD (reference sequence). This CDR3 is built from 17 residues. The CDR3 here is CTCRAGTGGSSSYEQYF. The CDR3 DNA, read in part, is TGCACCTGCAGAGCAGGGACTGGGGGATCGAGCTCCTAT.

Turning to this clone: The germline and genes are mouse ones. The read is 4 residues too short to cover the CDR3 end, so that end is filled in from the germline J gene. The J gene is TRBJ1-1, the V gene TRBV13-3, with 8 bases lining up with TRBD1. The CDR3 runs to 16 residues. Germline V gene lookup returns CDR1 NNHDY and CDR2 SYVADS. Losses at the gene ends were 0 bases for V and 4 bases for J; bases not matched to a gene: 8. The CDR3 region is CASSDEGRGRGTEVFF. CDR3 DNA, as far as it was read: TGTGCCAGCAGTGATGAGGGCAGGGGGCGAGGCACA.

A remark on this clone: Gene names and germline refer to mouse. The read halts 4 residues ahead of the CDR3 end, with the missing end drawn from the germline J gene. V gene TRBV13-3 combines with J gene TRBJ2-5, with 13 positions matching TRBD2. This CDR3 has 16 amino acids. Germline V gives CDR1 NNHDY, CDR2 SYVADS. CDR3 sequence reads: CASSEDWGGGKDTQYF. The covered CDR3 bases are TGTGCCAGCAGTGAGGACTGGGGGGGCGGTAAGGAC.